Included here is one T cell receptor beta chain sequence, with context. Its antigen is unknown. Profiled with immunoSEQ multiplex PCR; TCRdb holds only in-frame clones, not every one. The top ten hold more than 1.5% of the sample, which has fewer than 600,000 clones, about nine tenths seen once. CDR3 size: 15 residues. V lost 3 bases and J lost 1, with 12 bases in between. Germline V gene data show CDR1 as MDHEN and CDR2 as SYDVKM. The data were taken from a study of Ad26.COV2.S vaccination and SARS-CoV-2 variants. Study in general: Administration of Ad26.COV2.S was intramuscular, either once or twice 56 days apart. Notes on the study in general: Spike-specific responses of CD8+ and CD4+ T cells were reported to display substantial breadth after vaccination.

Described treatment: approximately 18 received Ad26.COV2.S at low or high dose, single or two shots; several received placebo; per-sample allocation not given. It was on day 63 after the first vaccine or placebo injection that samples were taken. In Boston, the donor was an adult between 18-55 years of age. The source was peripheral blood, collected in a trial of Ad26.COV2.S vaccine versus placebo. The receptor was derived from a person aged 18-65 years who received the Ad26.COV2.S COVID-19 vaccine or a placebo. The chain employs TRBV28 and TRBJ2-5; perhaps TRBD1 as D (6 bases). The CDR3 is CASSFGQRLQETQYF. CDR3 sequence (DNA): TGTGCCAGCAGTTTCGGACAGAGGCTCCAAGAGACCCAGTACTTC.